This T cell receptor beta chain was sequenced during a study of blood T cell repertoires in COVID-19. Profiling relied on immunoSEQ multiplex PCR, and the TCRdb table lists in-frame clones only, not all of them. The sample includes about 120,000 clones, approximately 74% of them seen just once. J was trimmed by 4 bases and V by 4 bases; bases with no gene match: 6. The V gene's germline CDR1 is SGHRS and CDR2 YFSETQ. This CDR3 has 15 amino acids. The chain employs TRBV5-1 and TRBJ1-3; 9 bases line up with TRBD1. Sequencing was performed on peripheral blood. This sequence was found in a woman between 65 and 79 years old with acute or convalescent COVID-19. CDR3 sequence (DNA): TGCGCCAGCAGCCCCGGACAGGGGCACGGAAACACCATATATTTT. Translating it yields CASSPGQGHGNTIYF.